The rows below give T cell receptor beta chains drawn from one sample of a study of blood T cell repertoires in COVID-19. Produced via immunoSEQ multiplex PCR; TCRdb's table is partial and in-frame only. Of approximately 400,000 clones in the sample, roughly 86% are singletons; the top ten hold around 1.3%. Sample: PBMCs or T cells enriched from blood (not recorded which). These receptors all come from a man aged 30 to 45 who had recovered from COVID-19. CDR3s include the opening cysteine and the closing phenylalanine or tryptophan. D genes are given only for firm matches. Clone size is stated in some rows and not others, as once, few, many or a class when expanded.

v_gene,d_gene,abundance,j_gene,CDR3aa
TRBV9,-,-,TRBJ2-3,CASSVRTGWDTQYF
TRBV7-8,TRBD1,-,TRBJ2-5,CASGDRPETQYF
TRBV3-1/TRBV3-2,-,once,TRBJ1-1,CASRLSRDSGGAFF
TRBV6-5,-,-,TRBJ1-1,CASSKMPPDRAAFF
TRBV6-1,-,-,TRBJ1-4,CASSDITGNEKLFF
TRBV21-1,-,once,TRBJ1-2,CASSKASGSGYGYTF
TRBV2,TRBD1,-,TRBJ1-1,CATPGQGIFEAFF
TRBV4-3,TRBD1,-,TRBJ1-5,CASSQDLVGQGNQPQHF
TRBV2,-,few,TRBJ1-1,CASSVREVTEAFF
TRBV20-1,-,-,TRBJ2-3,CSASGGADTQYF
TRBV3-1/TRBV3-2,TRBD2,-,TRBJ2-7,CASSLGLENYEQYF
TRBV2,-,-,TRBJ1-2,CASSTDSGVYGYTF
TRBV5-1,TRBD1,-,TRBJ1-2,CASSLEGQGANGYTF
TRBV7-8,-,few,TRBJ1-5,CASSLGALQPQHF
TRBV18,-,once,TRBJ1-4,CASSPGRVWEKLFF
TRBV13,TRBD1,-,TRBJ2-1,CASSLDRGSYNEQFF
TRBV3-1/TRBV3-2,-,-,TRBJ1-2,CASSQDPGIYGYTF
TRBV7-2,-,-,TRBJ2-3,CASSSLAADTQYF
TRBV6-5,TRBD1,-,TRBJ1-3,CASIRGPQPGNTIYF
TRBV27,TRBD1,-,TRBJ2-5,CASSSHGTGVKETQYF
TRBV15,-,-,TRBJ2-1,CATSRGGLGYNEQFF
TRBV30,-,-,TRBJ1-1,CAWSASGLRREAEAFF
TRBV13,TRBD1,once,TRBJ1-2,CASSAGTDSNYGYTF
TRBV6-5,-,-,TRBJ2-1,CASSQTKNEQFF
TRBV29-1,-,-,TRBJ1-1,CSWRRSNTEAFF
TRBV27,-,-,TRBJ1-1,CASTPRGITEAFF
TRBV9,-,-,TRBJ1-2,CASTLDGLYGYTF
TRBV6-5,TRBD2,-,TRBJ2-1,CASAGGGSYNEQFF
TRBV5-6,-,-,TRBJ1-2,CASSLGLGANYGYTF
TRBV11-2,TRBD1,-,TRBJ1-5,CASSPGQRYQPQHF
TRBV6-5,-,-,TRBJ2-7,CASYSPLGALGEQYF
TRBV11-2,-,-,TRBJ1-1,CASSPGWRLNTEAFF
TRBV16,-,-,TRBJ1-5,CASSQGQGGNQPQHF
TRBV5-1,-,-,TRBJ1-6,CASSLGQSQNSPLHF
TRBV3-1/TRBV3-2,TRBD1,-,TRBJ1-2,CASSQDSTGSGGYTF
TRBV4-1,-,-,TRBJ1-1,CASSPTAGRTEAFF
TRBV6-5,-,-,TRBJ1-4,CASSTSEDRWEKLFF
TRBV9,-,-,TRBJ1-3,CASSVGVGNTIYF
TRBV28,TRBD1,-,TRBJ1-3,CASRPGTVSGNTIYF
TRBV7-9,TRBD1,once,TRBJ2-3,CASSPRGHGTDTQYF
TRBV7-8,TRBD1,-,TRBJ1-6,CASSPRDRGYNSPLHF
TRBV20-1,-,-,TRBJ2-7,CSASGYSYEQYF
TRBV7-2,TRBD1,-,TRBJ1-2,CASSFTRQGGYGYTF
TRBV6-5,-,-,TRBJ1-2,CASRRGDPYQGYTF
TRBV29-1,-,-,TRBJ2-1,CSAVADEQFF
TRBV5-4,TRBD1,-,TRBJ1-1,CASSFGQGIFRDTEAFF
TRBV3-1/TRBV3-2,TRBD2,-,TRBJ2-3,CASSPPSGGAGTQYF
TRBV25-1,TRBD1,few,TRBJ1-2,CASSDDRDDGYTF
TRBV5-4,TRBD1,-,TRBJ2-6,CASSGTAVSGANVLTF
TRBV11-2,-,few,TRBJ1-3,CASSPQGQGNTIYF